Listed here are 28 T cell receptor beta chains from one sample, sequenced in a study of blood T cell repertoires in COVID-19. Method: immunoSEQ multiplex PCR; TCRdb's copy keeps in-frame clones and lacks some. The sample includes 70,000 to 90,000 clones, approximately 85% of them seen just once. Sample: peripheral blood. The receptors stem from a human donor in a cohort sampled during active COVID-19.

V gene TRBV5-1 combines with J gene TRBJ1-1; TRBD1 matches 8 bases. Looked up from germline, CDR1 is SGHRS and CDR2 is YFSETQ. V gave up 3 bases and J gave up 4 bases; unmatched junction bases: 5. This CDR3 spans 14 amino acids. In DNA, the CDR3 is TGCGCCAGCAGCTCCACGGACAGGGTCACTGAAGCTTTCTTT. Its translation: CASSSTDRVTEAFF.

This clone was detected only a few times. The J gene is TRBJ2-1, the V gene TRBV7-2; 10 positions match TRBD2. CDR3 length equals 15 residues. J gave up 8 bases and V 2 bases, and 6 bases lay outside the gene matches. CDR1 is SGHTA, CDR2 FQGNSA, per germline. CDR3 amino acids: CASSLQRGGPDEQFF. The CDR3 DNA sequence: TGTGCCAGCAGCTTACAGCGGGGGGGCCCCGATGAGCAGTTCTTC.

The chain combines TRBV5-4 with TRBJ2-2, with TRBD1 matching 9 bases. This CDR3 comprises 16 residues. With 5 bases clipped from V and 8 bases from J, the junction kept 13 bases outside the gene matches. Germline lookup yields CDR1 SGHNT and CDR2 YYREEE (reference sequence). CDR3 amino acids: CASRNPGQGGPGELFF. CDR3 nucleotides: TGTGCCAGCAGAAATCCGGGACAGGGAGGACCGGGGGAGCTGTTTTTT.

The chain carries TRBV2 and TRBJ1-2; D not certain. The germline V and J ends were trimmed by 3 bases and 2 bases, with 13 bases remaining between them. The length of the CDR3 is 15 residues. Germline V gives CDR1 SNHLY, CDR2 FYNNEI. CDR3 nucleotide sequence: TGTGCCAGCAGTGACGGTAGGGAGATCAACTATGGCTACACCTTC. This encodes CASSDGREINYGYTF.

The gene calls are TRBV7-2 and TRBJ2-1; 9 bases match TRBD1. Germline V gives CDR1 SGHTA, CDR2 FQGNSA. V lost 3 bases, J lost 10 bases, and 7 bases stayed unmatched. The CDR3 spans 14 residues. The CDR3, as DNA: TGTGCCAGCAGCTTGGGACAGGGCGCGGGCGAGCAGTTCTTC. Protein product: CASSLGQGAGEQFF.

V usage is TRBV6-5 and J usage is TRBJ2-3, with 7 bases fitting TRBD2. Germline loops: CDR1 MNHEY, CDR2 SVGAGI. CDR3 length: 12 amino acids. V was clipped by 7 bases and J by 5 bases; unmatched bases: 3. CDR3 protein: CASNSGGDTQYF. The CDR3 DNA follows: TGTGCCAGCAACTCGGGAGGAGATACGCAGTATTTT.

The chain uses TRBV19 and TRBJ2-7; D uncertain. The CDR3 runs to 14 residues. Trimming took off 2 bases at V and 2 bases at J, with 10 bases between the two ends. Germline lookup yields CDR1 LNHDA and CDR2 SQIVND (reference sequence). The CDR3 sequence is CASSIFRGPYEQYF. CDR3 DNA sequence: TGTGCCAGTAGTATATTCAGAGGTCCCTACGAGCAGTACTTC.

The chain combines TRBV2 with TRBJ2-7, with D possibly TRBD2 on 5 matching bases. Germline values: CDR1 SNHLY, CDR2 FYNNEI. V lost 4 bases and J 0 bases, leaving 10 bases between the germline ends. The CDR3 is 14 residues long. In DNA, the CDR3 is TGTGCCAGCAGTGTTGATAGCGCCTCCTACGAGCAGTACTTC. Its translation is CASSVDSASYEQYF.

There are a few counts of this clone. The genes are TRBV11-2 and TRBJ2-1; a weak D match, TRBD1 (6 bases). V was pared by 0 bases and J by 2 bases, with 8 bases between. Germline V gene sequence: CDR1 SGHAT, CDR2 FQNNGV. The CDR3 length is 15 residues. Here the CDR3 DNA reads TGTGCCAGCAGCTTAGACGGACAGACCTACAATGAGCAGTTCTTC. This encodes CASSLDGQTYNEQFF.

This rearrangement joins TRBV28 to TRBJ2-1, with D maybe TRBD2 (6 bases). Looked up from germline, CDR1 is MDHEN and CDR2 is SYDVKM. V dropped 6 bases and J dropped 3 bases, with 6 bases sitting between them. This CDR3 has 12 amino acids. CDR3 sequence reads: CASRTSYNEQFF. CDR3 coding DNA: TGTGCCAGCAGGACTAGCTACAATGAGCAGTTCTTC.

V is TRBV18 and J is TRBJ2-6; 9 bases agree with TRBD1. V shed 3 bases and J 2 bases; nucleotides not matched to a gene: 5. The CDR3 extends over 17 amino acids. CDR1 KGHSH and CDR2 LQKENI come from the germline V gene. CDR3 protein: CASSPGTGNTGANVLTF. The CDR3, as DNA: TGTGCCAGCTCACCCGGGACAGGGAATACTGGGGCCAACGTCCTGACTTTC. Full variable domain (remainder filled in from reference TRBV18 and TRBJ2-6): NAGVMQNPRHLVRRRGQEARLRCSPMKGHSHVYWYRQLPEEGLKFMVYLQKENIIDESGMPKERFSAEFPKEGPSILRIQQVVRGDSAAYFCASSPGTGNTGANVLTFGAGSRLTVL.

The V and J genes are TRBV4-2 and TRBJ2-7, with D possibly matching TRBD1 (6 bases). The length of the CDR3 is 19 residues. V lost 4 bases to trimming and J lost 5 bases, with 30 bases between them. Germline CDR1 reads LGHNA; CDR2 reads YNFKEQ. The CDR3 DNA reads as TGTGCCAGCAGCCCTCAGACAGATTACGACCGGGACATCTTCAACGAGCAGTACTTC. Protein: CASSPQTDYDRDIFNEQYF.

The chain uses TRBV6-5 and TRBJ2-3, with D tentatively TRBD1 (6 bases). The V end was cut by 7 bases, the J end by 3 bases, with 14 bases between. Germline CDR1 reads MNHEY; CDR2 reads SVGAGI. The CDR3 sequence is 14 residues long. CDR3 loop: CASILDRQTDTQYF. The CDR3 DNA follows: TGTGCCAGCATACTGGACAGACAGACAGATACGCAGTATTTT.

The genes are TRBV5-1 and TRBJ1-1, with D possibly TRBD1 on 5 matching bases. With 0 bases removed from V and 3 bases from J, the gap between germline ends came to 9 bases. The germline gives CDR1 SGHRS, CDR2 YFSETQ. The CDR3 totals 14 residues. The CDR3 coding sequence is TGCGCCAGCAGCTTGGCAGGGATAGACACTGAAGCTTTCTTT. Its protein is CASSLAGIDTEAFF.

This clone is a singleton in its sample. The V call is TRBV7-8, the J call TRBJ2-3; perhaps TRBD2 as D (5 bases). CDR3 length equals 14 residues. V lost 7 bases and J 6 bases, leaving 17 bases between the germline ends. Per germline, CDR1 SGHVS and CDR2 FQNEAQ. The CDR3 DNA follows: TGTGCCAGCAACCTAAACCGGGGAAAGGATACGCAGTATTTT. It codes for CASNLNRGKDTQYF.

This sequence joins TRBV6-2 or TRBV6-3 and TRBJ2-5; D perhaps matches TRBD2 (5 bases). The CDR3 loop spans 16 amino acids. CDR1 MNHEY and CDR2 SVGEGT come from the germline V gene. V lost 0 bases to trimming and J lost 0 bases, with 11 bases between them. CDR3 sequence (DNA): TGTGCCAGCAGTTACTCGGGTTCCGGGGACCAAGAGACCCAGTACTTC. Translating it yields CASSYSGSGDQETQYF.

This clone was observed a few times. The V call is TRBV2, the J call TRBJ1-6; 7 nucleotides line up with TRBD1. Trimming took 8 bases from V and 7 from J; bases not matched to a gene: 5. Germline assignment: CDR1 SNHLY and CDR2 FYNNEI. The CDR3 length is 13 residues. The CDR3 DNA reads TGTGCCAGCGGGGGACAGCAAAATTCACCCCTCCACTTT. Protein: CASGGQQNSPLHF. Based on the CDR3 plus reference TRBV2 and TRBJ1-6, the full variable domain is EPEVTQTPSHQVTQMGQEVILRCVPISNHLYFYWYRQILGQKVEFLVSFYNNEISEKSEIFDDQFSVERPDGSNFTLKIRSTKLEDSAMYFCASGGQQNSPLHFGNGTRLTVT.

The rearrangement links TRBV6-4 to TRBJ2-2, with D perhaps matching TRBD1 (6 bases). Deletions cut 6 bases from V and 4 bases from J, with 18 bases between. Looked up from germline, CDR1 is MRHNA and CDR2 is SNTAGT. The CDR3 totals 16 residues. CDR3 amino acids: CASRKNRDTTTGELFF. The CDR3 bases are TGTGCCAGCAGGAAGAACCGGGACACAACCACCGGGGAGCTGTTTTTT.

This chain uses TRBV19 with TRBJ2-2, with 8 bases matching TRBD1. CDR3 size: 15 residues. Germline V gene sequence: CDR1 LNHDA, CDR2 SQIVND (reference sequence). V lost 2 bases, J lost 8 bases, and 7 bases stayed unmatched. Written as DNA, the CDR3 is TGTGCCAGTAGTATACAGGGGGCGCGTTTAGGGGAGCTGTTTTTT. Translating it yields CASSIQGARLGELFF.

J is TRBJ2-1 and V is TRBV28; TRBD2 agrees at 8 bases. The trim removed 7 bases at V and 5 bases at J, leaving 10 bases unmatched. The germline V gene has CDR1 MDHEN and CDR2 SYDVKM. The CDR3 length is 15 residues. The CDR3 sequence: CASKDRREVDNEQFF. CDR3 nucleotides: TGTGCCAGCAAGGATCGGCGGGAGGTCGACAATGAGCAGTTCTTC.

This chain joins TRBV10-2 and TRBJ2-1; 11 positions agree with TRBD2. Trimming at V came to 7 bases and at J to 5 bases, leaving 4 bases not matched to a gene. Germline-derived CDR1 and CDR2 are WSHSY and SAAADI. This CDR3 has 14 residues. CDR3 region: CASTPSGGNNEQFF. The CDR3 bases are TGCGCCAGCACCCCTAGCGGGGGGAACAATGAGCAGTTCTTC.

The DNA for the CDR3 is TGTGCCTGGAAGTTACAGGGGACCGGTCAGCCCCAGCATTTT. It specifies CAWKLQGTGQPQHF. The J gene is TRBJ1-5, the V gene TRBV30, with 7 nucleotides matching TRBD1. Germline CDR1 and CDR2: GTSNPN and SVGIG (reference sequence). The CDR3 covers 14 residues. The ends lost 4 bases at V and 6 bases at J; junction bases unmatched: 9.

The chain has TRBV3-1 (or the pseudogene TRBV3-2) and TRBJ2-5; weak D call: TRBD2 (7 bases). Looked up from germline, CDR1 is LGHDT and CDR2 is YNNKEL (reference sequence). V lost 0 bases and J lost 2, with 19 bases in between. CDR3 length: 18 residues. The CDR3 sequence is CASSQDLRGAVQQETQYF. DNA for the CDR3: TGTGCCAGCAGCCAAGATCTCCGGGGGGCCGTCCAACAAGAGACCCAGTACTTC.

The rearrangement links TRBV4-3 to TRBJ2-5; D is unclear. The V gene lost 0 bases and the J gene lost 5 bases, with 7 bases spanning the gap. Germline CDR1 reads LGHNA; CDR2 reads YSLEER. The CDR3 has 13 residues. Written as DNA, the CDR3 is TGCGCCAGCAGCCAAGATAGATTGGAGACCCAGTACTTC. Encoded protein: CASSQDRLETQYF.

This sequence joins TRBV9 and TRBJ1-3, with TRBD1 as a possible D gene (5 bases). The length of the CDR3 is 15 residues. Deletions cut 6 bases from V and 1 base from J, with 14 bases between. Germline-derived CDR1 and CDR2 are SGDLS and YYNGEE. This chain's CDR3 is CASTVAGGSGNTIYF. CDR3 DNA sequence: TGTGCCAGCACCGTTGCGGGGGGATCTGGAAACACCATATATTTT.

V usage is TRBV7-6 and J usage is TRBJ2-5, with 13 bases that match TRBD2. CDR3 length equals 18 residues. Losses at the gene ends were 5 bases for V and 5 bases for J; bases not matched to a gene: 14. Per the germline V gene, CDR1 is SGHVS and CDR2 is FNYEAQ. CDR3 sequence reads: CASSLSPTSGGAWETQYF. The CDR3 DNA reads TGTGCCAGCAGCCTCTCCCCCACTAGCGGGGGGGCTTGGGAGACCCAGTACTTC.

The chain links TRBV19 to TRBJ1-3, with 9 bases matching TRBD1. The CDR3 length is 15 residues. With 4 bases clipped from V and 8 bases from J, the junction kept 9 bases outside the gene matches. Germline-derived CDR1 and CDR2 are LNHDA and SQIVND (reference sequence). The CDR3 DNA reads TGTGCCAGTAGTAACGCCCCACAGGGGGCGGACACCATATATTTT. This sequence encodes CASSNAPQGADTIYF.

Regarding this clone: Germline is not matched at one junction end, which may reflect a read error. The gene calls are TRBV7-7 and TRBJ2-1; 8 bases match TRBD2. From germline, CDR1 is SSHAT and CDR2 FNYEAQ (reference sequence). This CDR3 has 12 amino acids. The CDR3 region has the DNA TGTGCTAGCAGCTCGGGGGGGGATGAGCAGTTCTTC. Protein sequence: CASSSGGDEQFF.